This is a list of T cell receptor beta chains from one sample in a study of T cells in Graves' hyperthyroidism and ophthalmopathy. TCRdb redid the calling of the multiplex PCR reads with MiXCR, one entry per CDR3 protein. The table lists more than 550,000 distinct CDR3 sequences, approximately 15% of them singletons. Sequences were obtained from blood. All receptors derive from a man aged 45-65 years with Graves' hyperthyroidism. Both conserved end residues are part of each CDR3. A D gene is named only where the DNA matches it firmly. A row's size may be missing; if present it is once, few, many or a size class.

abundance,d_gene,v_gene,j_gene,CDR3nt,CDR3aa
many,TRBD2,TRBV12-3/TRBV12-4,TRBJ2-3,TGTGCCAGCAGTTTTTTGAGGCTAGCGGGAGGGCTTGACACAGATACGCAGTATTTT,CASSFLRLAGGLDTDTQYF
.,.,TRBV19,TRBJ1-1,TGTGCCAGTAGTGCTGACGAGGGGAACACTGAAGCTTTCTTT,CASSADEGNTEAFF
many,.,TRBV7-9,TRBJ2-7,TGTGCCAGCAGCTTGAGGGCCGAGCAGTACTTC,CASSLRAEQYF
many,TRBD1,TRBV7-9,TRBJ2-5,TGTGCCAGCAGCTTAGGGGCTACAGGGGCAGTTTTCCAAGAGACCCAGTACTTC,CASSLGATGAVFQETQYF
many,TRBD2,TRBV28,TRBJ2-1,TGTGCCAGCAGTTTTTTCGGGACTAGCGGGAGGAGGGGGTACAATGAGCAGTTCTTC,CASSFFGTSGRRGYNEQFF
.,.,TRBV27,TRBJ2-7,TGTGCCAGCAGTTACCCGGGAGTGGGCGAGCAGTACTTC,CASSYPGVGEQYF
few,.,TRBV28,TRBJ1-2,TGTGCCAGCAGTTTGGGCACGGGATTTGGCTACACCTTC,CASSLGTGFGYTF
.,.,TRBV7-2,TRBJ2-2,TGTGCCAGCTCCCGACGGAGCGGTAACTCCCCCGGGGAGCTGTTTTTT,CASSRRSGNSPGELFF
many,.,TRBV27,TRBJ2-7,TGTGCCAGCAGTTTAGTAGGGCGAACGACCAACGAGCAGTACTTC,CASSLVGRTTNEQYF
few,TRBD2,TRBV9,TRBJ2-7,TGTGCCAGCAGCGTAGCCCCTAGCGGGCGTTACGAGCAGTACTTC,CASSVAPSGRYEQYF
.,TRBD1,TRBV2,TRBJ2-7,TGTGCCAGCAGGAATGACAGGGGGCCGGACGAGCAGTACTTC,CASRNDRGPDEQYF
.,TRBD2,TRBV14,TRBJ2-3,TGTGCCAGCAGCCGGTGGCGGGAGACAGATACGCAGTATTTT,CASSRWRETDTQYF
few,.,TRBV19,TRBJ1-2,TGTGCCAGTAGTATAGATGAGTACGGCCTTGGACATGGCTACACCTTC,CASSIDEYGLGHGYTF
many,TRBD2,TRBV20-1,TRBJ2-1,TGCAGTGCTTACGGACTAGCGGGAGAATTCAATGAGCAGTTCTTC,CSAYGLAGEFNEQFF
many,TRBD1,TRBV6-2/TRBV6-3,TRBJ2-7,TGTGCCAGCAGTGCGGACAGGCCCACGGGGCAGTACTTC,CASSADRPTGQYF
many,.,TRBV2,TRBJ1-4,TGTGCCAGCAGTCCTTCACAGGGAAGTAATGAAAAACTGTTTTTT,CASSPSQGSNEKLFF
few,.,TRBV20-1,TRBJ1-1,TGCAGTGCTCCCCCGGGGGGGGACACTGAAGCTTTCTTT,CSAPPGGDTEAFF
.,TRBD2,TRBV7-9,TRBJ2-3,TGTGCCAGCAGCTTTTGGCGGGAGGGCACAGATACGCAGTATTTT,CASSFWREGTDTQYF
few,.,TRBV14,TRBJ1-1,TGTGCCAGCAGCCAACTGGGGCCCTTCGGAGCTTTCTTT,CASSQLGPFGAFF
many,.,TRBV2,TRBJ1-5,TGTGCCAGCAGTGATGAGGGGGTAAAAGTGCCCCAGCATTTT,CASSDEGVKVPQHF
many,.,TRBV28,TRBJ1-4,TGTGCCAGCAAAAGGGGGGGCTACCGTCTTAATGAAAAACTGTTTTTT,CASKRGGYRLNEKLFF
few,.,TRBV7-9,TRBJ2-5,TGTGCCAGCAGTCTTCCCGGACTACTCCAAGAGACCCAGTACTTC,CASSLPGLLQETQYF
many,.,TRBV2,TRBJ2-1,TGTGCCAGCAGTGAAGCGCGAGGAGTTCCACTCCCCTACAATGAGCAGTTCTTC,CASSEARGVPLPYNEQFF
few,TRBD1,TRBV27,TRBJ1-1,TGTGCCAGCAGTTTATTTCAGGGGGCTGAAGCTTTCTTT,CASSLFQGAEAFF
many,.,TRBV18,TRBJ1-6,TGTGCCAGCTCACCTTCGAGGGATTCACCCCTCCACTTT,CASSPSRDSPLHF
.,.,TRBV24-1,TRBJ2-3,TGTGCCACCAGTGATCGCTCTCCCGGAGATACGCAGTATTTT,CATSDRSPGDTQYF
many,TRBD1,TRBV2,TRBJ2-2,TGTGCCAGCAGTGTTTCTACAGGGGCGAACACCGGGGAGCTGTTTTTT,CASSVSTGANTGELFF
many,.,TRBV12-3/TRBV12-4,TRBJ2-2,TGTGCCAGCAGTTTTGGGTACACCGGGGAGCTGTTTTTT,CASSFGYTGELFF